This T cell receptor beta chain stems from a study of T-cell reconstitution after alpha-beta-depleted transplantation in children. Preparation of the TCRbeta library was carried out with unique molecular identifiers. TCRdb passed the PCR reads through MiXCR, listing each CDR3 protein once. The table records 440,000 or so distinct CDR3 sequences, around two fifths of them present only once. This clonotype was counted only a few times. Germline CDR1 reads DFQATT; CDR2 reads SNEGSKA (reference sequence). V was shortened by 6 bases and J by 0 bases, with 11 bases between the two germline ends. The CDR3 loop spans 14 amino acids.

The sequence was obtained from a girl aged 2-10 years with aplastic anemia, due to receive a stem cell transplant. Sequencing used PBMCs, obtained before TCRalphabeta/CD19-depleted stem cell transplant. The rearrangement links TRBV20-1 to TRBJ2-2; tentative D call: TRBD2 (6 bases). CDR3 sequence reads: CSASIAANTGELFF. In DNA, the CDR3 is TGCAGTGCCTCTATAGCGGCGAACACCGGGGAGCTGTTTTTT.